A selection of T cell receptor beta chains follows, all from one sample in a study of identical twins. TCRdb re-called the 5' RACE reads with MiXCR, one entry per CDR3 protein. Here the sample spans hundreds of thousands of distinct CDR3 sequences, about 12% being singletons. Another study also made use of these data, one on yellow fever vaccine responses in identical twins.

Sequencing was performed on CD8+ T cells sorted from blood. The receptors here all came from a woman in her late teens or twenties in good health. Both conserved end residues are part of each CDR3. The order of the fields is V gene, clone size, D gene, J gene, CDR3 protein, CDR3 DNA. A D gene is named only where the DNA matches it firmly. Rows may omit the clone size; those that give it use once, few, many or a size class.

V gene: TRBV5-5
clone size: NA
D gene: NA
J gene: TRBJ1-2
CDR3 protein: CASSPPTGRYGYTF
CDR3 DNA: TGTGCCAGCAGCCCCCCGACAGGCCGCTATGGCTACACCTTC

V gene: TRBV20-1
clone size: NA
D gene: NA
J gene: TRBJ2-7
CDR3 protein: CSASEIRSSYEQYF
CDR3 DNA: TGCAGTGCTAGTGAGATTAGAAGCTCCTACGAGCAGTACTTC

V gene: TRBV27
clone size: few
D gene: TRBD2
J gene: TRBJ2-3
CDR3 protein: CASSLSRPGGHRMAADTQYF
CDR3 DNA: TGTGCCAGCAGTTTGTCTCGACCGGGGGGGCATCGAATGGCGGCCGATACGCAGTATTTT

V gene: TRBV12-3/TRBV12-4
clone size: few
D gene: TRBD1
J gene: TRBJ2-5
CDR3 protein: CASSGTEMYQETQYF
CDR3 DNA: TGTGCCAGCAGTGGGACAGAGATGTACCAAGAGACCCAGTACTTC

V gene: TRBV5-4
clone size: NA
D gene: TRBD2
J gene: TRBJ2-7
CDR3 protein: CAISPGLAGYEQYF
CDR3 DNA: TGTGCCATCAGCCCTGGACTAGCGGGCTACGAGCAGTACTTC

V gene: TRBV7-6
clone size: NA
D gene: NA
J gene: TRBJ2-2
CDR3 protein: CASSPGSPGELFF
CDR3 DNA: TGTGCCAGCAGCCCGGGGTCGCCGGGGGAGCTGTTTTTT

V gene: TRBV6-5
clone size: NA
D gene: NA
J gene: TRBJ1-2
CDR3 protein: CASSYPDGLTYTF
CDR3 DNA: TGTGCCAGCAGTTACCCAGACGGTCTCACCTACACCTTC

V gene: TRBV2
clone size: NA
D gene: TRBD2
J gene: TRBJ2-1
CDR3 protein: CASSGLAGDLVYNEQFF
CDR3 DNA: TGTGCCAGCTCGGGACTAGCGGGAGATTTGGTCTACAATGAGCAGTTCTTC

V gene: TRBV28
clone size: NA
D gene: NA
J gene: TRBJ1-1
CDR3 protein: CASSFEGLGFEAFF
CDR3 DNA: TGTGCCAGCAGTTTCGAGGGTCTGGGGTTTGAAGCTTTCTTT

V gene: TRBV5-6
clone size: few
D gene: NA
J gene: TRBJ2-3
CDR3 protein: CASSTSQSPLTTDTQYF
CDR3 DNA: TGTGCCAGCAGCACCTCTCAGTCCCCCCTGACCACAGATACGCAGTATTTT

V gene: TRBV27
clone size: NA
D gene: NA
J gene: TRBJ2-1
CDR3 protein: CASSMTVGRIEQFF
CDR3 DNA: TGTGCCAGCAGCATGACTGTAGGGAGGATTGAGCAGTTCTTC

V gene: TRBV7-9
clone size: NA
D gene: NA
J gene: TRBJ2-5
CDR3 protein: CASSSPRGGGQETQYF
CDR3 DNA: TGTGCCAGCAGCTCCCCGAGGGGGGGAGGTCAAGAGACCCAGTACTTC

V gene: TRBV7-8
clone size: many
D gene: TRBD2
J gene: TRBJ2-5
CDR3 protein: CASSLASGFQETQYF
CDR3 DNA: TGTGCCAGCAGCTTAGCTAGCGGGTTCCAAGAGACCCAGTACTTC

V gene: TRBV10-3
clone size: few
D gene: NA
J gene: TRBJ1-1
CDR3 protein: CAIMSNTEAFF
CDR3 DNA: TGTGCCATCATGAGTAACACTGAAGCTTTCTTT

V gene: TRBV7-9
clone size: few
D gene: NA
J gene: TRBJ1-1
CDR3 protein: CAAGERDTEAFF
CDR3 DNA: TGTGCCGCGGGGGAACGTGACACTGAAGCTTTCTTT

V gene: TRBV28
clone size: NA
D gene: NA
J gene: TRBJ2-3
CDR3 protein: CASEGDTTDTQYF
CDR3 DNA: TGTGCCAGCGAGGGGGATACGACAGATACGCAGTATTTT

V gene: TRBV7-9
clone size: NA
D gene: NA
J gene: TRBJ2-4
CDR3 protein: CASSRRKAKNIQYF
CDR3 DNA: TGTGCCAGCAGTCGAAGGAAAGCCAAAAACATTCAGTACTTC

V gene: TRBV4-2
clone size: NA
D gene: NA
J gene: TRBJ2-7
CDR3 protein: CASSPGLVGARYTYEQYF
CDR3 DNA: TGTGCCAGCAGCCCCGGACTCGTGGGAGCCCGGTACACCTACGAGCAGTACTTC

V gene: TRBV6-5
clone size: NA
D gene: NA
J gene: TRBJ2-3
CDR3 protein: CASSYSNTDTQYF
CDR3 DNA: TGTGCCAGCAGTTACTCTAACACAGATACGCAGTATTTT

V gene: TRBV11-2
clone size: many
D gene: TRBD1
J gene: TRBJ2-5
CDR3 protein: CASSSGQGRETQYF
CDR3 DNA: TGTGCCAGCAGCTCCGGACAGGGGCGAGAGACCCAGTACTTC

V gene: TRBV28
clone size: few
D gene: TRBD1
J gene: TRBJ2-1
CDR3 protein: CASSLRPGTGFNEQFF
CDR3 DNA: TGTGCCAGCAGTTTGCGTCCCGGGACAGGGTTCAATGAGCAGTTCTTC

V gene: TRBV29-1
clone size: few
D gene: NA
J gene: TRBJ2-7
CDR3 protein: CSVIFPAYEQYF
CDR3 DNA: TGCAGCGTTATTTTCCCTGCCTACGAGCAGTACTTC

V gene: TRBV7-6
clone size: NA
D gene: TRBD1
J gene: TRBJ2-2
CDR3 protein: CASSLASGTGGTGELFF
CDR3 DNA: TGTGCCAGCAGCTTAGCGAGTGGGACAGGAGGAACCGGGGAGCTGTTTTTT

V gene: TRBV29-1
clone size: NA
D gene: NA
J gene: TRBJ2-2
CDR3 protein: CSVVLGSGELFF
CDR3 DNA: TGCAGCGTAGTCTTGGGATCCGGGGAGCTGTTTTTT

V gene: TRBV5-1
clone size: many
D gene: NA
J gene: TRBJ2-7
CDR3 protein: CASTIDSSYEQYF
CDR3 DNA: TGCGCCAGCACCATCGACAGTTCCTACGAGCAGTACTTC

V gene: TRBV28
clone size: NA
D gene: NA
J gene: TRBJ2-7
CDR3 protein: CASSLIGEFYEQYF
CDR3 DNA: TGTGCCAGCAGTTTAATTGGGGAGTTCTACGAGCAGTACTTC

V gene: TRBV12-5
clone size: few
D gene: NA
J gene: TRBJ1-1
CDR3 protein: CASVLGNTEAFF
CDR3 DNA: TGTGCTAGTGTTTTGGGGAACACTGAAGCTTTCTTT

V gene: TRBV12-3/TRBV12-4
clone size: many
D gene: TRBD2
J gene: TRBJ2-1
CDR3 protein: CASSIAGGNEQFF
CDR3 DNA: TGTGCCAGCAGCATAGCGGGAGGCAATGAGCAGTTCTTC

V gene: TRBV5-5
clone size: NA
D gene: TRBD1
J gene: TRBJ2-3
CDR3 protein: CASSWTGLGDTQYF
CDR3 DNA: TGTGCCAGCAGCTGGACAGGGTTGGGGGATACGCAGTATTTT

V gene: TRBV28
clone size: NA
D gene: TRBD1
J gene: TRBJ2-5
CDR3 protein: CASSPGTGVPYLVQETQYF
CDR3 DNA: TGTGCCAGCAGTCCCGGGACAGGGGTTCCCTATTTAGTTCAAGAGACCCAGTACTTC

V gene: TRBV4-1
clone size: NA
D gene: TRBD1
J gene: TRBJ2-1
CDR3 protein: CASSQGYSGTGIDEQFF
CDR3 DNA: TGCGCCAGCAGCCAAGGGTATTCAGGGACAGGGATAGATGAGCAGTTCTTC

V gene: TRBV28
clone size: NA
D gene: TRBD1
J gene: TRBJ1-6
CDR3 protein: CASNTLTGSKAPLHF
CDR3 DNA: TGTGCCAGCAATACCCTGACAGGGTCTAAAGCACCCCTCCACTTT

V gene: TRBV14
clone size: few
D gene: NA
J gene: TRBJ1-2
CDR3 protein: CASSSVSWGSYGYTF
CDR3 DNA: TGTGCCAGCAGCTCTGTCTCTTGGGGGTCCTATGGCTACACCTTC